Following are 2 T cell receptor beta chains from one sample sequenced in a study of neurological immune-mediated disorders. TCRdb analysed the 5' RACE reads with MiXCR anew, one entry per CDR3 protein. The sample contains about 48,000 distinct CDR3 sequences, approximately 10% of which appear only once. The source material was PBMCs. These receptor sequences come from a middle-aged woman with HTLV-1-associated myelopathy (HAM/TSP).

In its sample, this clonotype was seen many times. The chain uses TRBV5-1 and TRBJ1-1; D is undetermined. The CDR3 contains 15 residues. Per germline, CDR1 SGHRS and CDR2 YFSETQ. The V end was cut by 4 bases, the J end by 5 bases, with 18 bases between. The CDR3 spells CASSRSGPTGTEAFF. The CDR3 DNA is TGCGCCAGCAGCCGATCTGGACCCACGGGGACTGAAGCTTTCTTT.

This clonotype was detected ten times or more. V is TRBV3-1 and J is TRBJ2-5; D is unclear. Per the germline V gene, CDR1 is LGHDT and CDR2 is YNNKEL (reference sequence). Trimming stripped 3 bases from V and 1 base from J, with 6 bases between. The CDR3 runs 13 residues. Here the CDR3 reads CASSQRSQETQYF. The CDR3 coding sequence is TGTGCCAGCAGCCAGCGTAGCCAAGAGACCCAGTACTTC.